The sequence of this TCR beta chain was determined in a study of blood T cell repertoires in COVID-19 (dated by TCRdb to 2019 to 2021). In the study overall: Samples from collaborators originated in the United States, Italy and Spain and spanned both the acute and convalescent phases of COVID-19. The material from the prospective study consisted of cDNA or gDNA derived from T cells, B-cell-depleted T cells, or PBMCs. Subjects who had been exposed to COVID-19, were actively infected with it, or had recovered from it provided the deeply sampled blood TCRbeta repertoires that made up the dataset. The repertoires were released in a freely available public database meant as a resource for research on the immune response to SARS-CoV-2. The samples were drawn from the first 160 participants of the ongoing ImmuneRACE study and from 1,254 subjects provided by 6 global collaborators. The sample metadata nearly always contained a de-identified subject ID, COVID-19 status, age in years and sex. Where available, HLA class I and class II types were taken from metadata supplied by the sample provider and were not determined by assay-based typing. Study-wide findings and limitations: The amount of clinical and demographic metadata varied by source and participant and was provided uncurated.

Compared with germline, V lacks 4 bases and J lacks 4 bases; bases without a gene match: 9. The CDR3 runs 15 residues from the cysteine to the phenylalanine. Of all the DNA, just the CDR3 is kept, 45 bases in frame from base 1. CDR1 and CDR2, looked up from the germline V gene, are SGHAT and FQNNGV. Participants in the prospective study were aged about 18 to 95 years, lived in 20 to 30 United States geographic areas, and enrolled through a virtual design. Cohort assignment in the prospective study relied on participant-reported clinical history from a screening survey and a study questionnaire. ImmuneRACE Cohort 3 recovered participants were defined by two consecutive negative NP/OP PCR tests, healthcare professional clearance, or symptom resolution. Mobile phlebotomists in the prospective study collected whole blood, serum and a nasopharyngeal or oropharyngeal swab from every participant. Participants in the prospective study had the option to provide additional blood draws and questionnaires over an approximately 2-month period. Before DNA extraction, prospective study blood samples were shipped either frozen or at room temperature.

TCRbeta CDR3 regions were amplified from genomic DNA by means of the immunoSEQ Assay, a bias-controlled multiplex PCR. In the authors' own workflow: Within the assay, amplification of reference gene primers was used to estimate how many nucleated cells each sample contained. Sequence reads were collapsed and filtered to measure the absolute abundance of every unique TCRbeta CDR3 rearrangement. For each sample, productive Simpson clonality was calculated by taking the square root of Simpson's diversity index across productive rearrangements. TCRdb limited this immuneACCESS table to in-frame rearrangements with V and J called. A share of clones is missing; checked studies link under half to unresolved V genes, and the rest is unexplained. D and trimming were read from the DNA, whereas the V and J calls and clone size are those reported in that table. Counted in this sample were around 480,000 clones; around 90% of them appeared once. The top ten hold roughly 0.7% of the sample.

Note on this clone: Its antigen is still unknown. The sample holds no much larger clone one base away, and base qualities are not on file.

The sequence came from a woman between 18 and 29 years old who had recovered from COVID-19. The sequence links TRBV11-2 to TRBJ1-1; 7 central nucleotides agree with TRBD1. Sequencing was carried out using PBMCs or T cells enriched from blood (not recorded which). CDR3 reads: CASSSPPGGSTEAFF. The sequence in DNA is TGTGCCAGCAGCTCCCCCCCAGGGGGTAGCACTGAAGCTTTCTTT.